Below, 22 T cell receptor beta chains from the same sample are listed, as sequenced in a study of radiotherapy plus CTLA-4 blockade in lung cancer. Clones were read by immunoSEQ multiplex PCR, and TCRdb kept only the in-frame ones, dropping some. Of over 100,000 clones detected, about 80% appear once; the ten largest clones hold about 3.5%. The sequenced sample was peripheral blood, obtained from a patient treated with radiotherapy plus ipilimumab. The receptors were gathered from a human donor with non-small cell lung cancer that progressed on radiotherapy plus ipilimumab. Some clones in this sample may be carry-over from other donors' samples.

This clone was recorded a few times. The chain joins TRBV5-1 to TRBJ1-6; unclear D gene. V was trimmed by 0 bases and J by 3 bases, leaving 10 bases between them. CDR3 length: 16 amino acids. CDR1 SGHRS and CDR2 YFSETQ come from the germline V gene. DNA of the CDR3: TGCGCCAGCAGCTTGGAAGTGACACTCTATAATTCACCCCTCCACTTT. It codes for CASSLEVTLYNSPLHF.

The chain employs TRBV11-1 and TRBJ1-1; D is unresolved. Germline CDR1 is SGHAT and CDR2 is FQDESV (reference sequence). The V gene lost 3 bases and the J gene lost 4 bases, with 9 bases spanning the gap. The CDR3 has 13 amino acids. CDR3 bases: TGTGCCAGCAGCTTCATCTCCAGCACTGAAGCTTTCTTT. Encoded protein: CASSFISSTEAFF. Looking up the rest from reference TRBV11-1 and TRBJ1-1 gives the full variable domain: EAEVAQSPRYKITEKSQAVAFWCDPISGHATLYWYRQILGQGPELLVQFQDESVVDDSQLPKDRFSAERLKGVDSTLKIQPAELGDSAMYLCASSFISSTEAFFGQGTRLTVV.

About this clone itself: This sample includes further DNA sequences coding for the same CDR3. J is TRBJ1-1 and V is TRBV2; D not resolved. The length of the CDR3 is 11 residues. Germline loops: CDR1 SNHLY, CDR2 FYNNEI. CDR3 region: CASQMNTEAFF. CDR3 nucleotide sequence: TGTGCAAGCCAGATGAACACTGAAGCTTTCTTT. Filled out from reference TRBV2 and TRBJ1-1, the complete variable domain reads EPEVTQTPSHQVTQMGQEVILRCVPISNHLYFYWYRQILGQKVEFLVSFYNNEISEKSEIFDDQFSVERPDGSNFTLKIRSTKLEDSAMYFCASQMNTEAFFGQGTRLTVV.

The chain has TRBV11-2 and TRBJ2-7; a possible D gene is TRBD2 (6 bases). This CDR3 has 13 amino acids. Germline assignment: CDR1 SGHAT and CDR2 FQNNGV. Between the trimmed V and J ends, which lost 2 bases and 13 bases, there was a span of 18 bases. CDR3 sequence reads: CASSLLPRGMPYF. The CDR3 nucleotides read TGTGCCAGCAGCTTATTACCGCGGGGAATGCCTTACTTC. Combining the CDR3 with reference TRBV11-2 and TRBJ2-7 gives the whole variable domain EAGVAQSPRYKIIEKRQSVAFWCNPISGHATLYWYQQILGQGPKLLIQFQNNGVVDDSQLPKDRFSAERLKGVDSTLKIQPAKLEDSAVYLCASSLLPRGMPYFGPGTRLTVT.

J is TRBJ2-7 and V is TRBV7-2; D is ambiguous. V was pared by 0 bases and J by 0 bases, with 12 bases between. The CDR3 contains 16 residues. The germline gives CDR1 SGHTA, CDR2 FQGNSA. The CDR3 bases are TGTGCCAGCAGCTTAGCGCCTACCCTACGCTCCTACGAGCAGTACTTC. Translating it yields CASSLAPTLRSYEQYF.

The J gene is TRBJ1-2, the V gene TRBV7-9; D might be TRBD1 (6 bases). The V end lost 4 bases, the J end lost 4 bases, and 13 bases lay between the germline ends. Germline CDR1 SEHNR, CDR2 FQNEAQ (reference sequence). CDR3 length: 14 residues. CDR3 sequence reads: CASSSIRGFYGYTF. The DNA of the CDR3 is TGTGCCAGCAGCTCTATCAGGGGTTTCTATGGCTACACCTTC. Full variable domain (missing parts from reference TRBV7-9 and TRBJ1-2): DTGVSQNPRHKITKRGQNVTFRCDPISEHNRLYWYRQTLGQGPEFLTYFQNEAQLEKSRLLSDRFSAERPKGSFSTLEIQRTEQGDSAMYLCASSSIRGFYGYTFGSGTRLTVV.

This clone was detected once. The chain combines TRBV18 with TRBJ2-3; the D gene is possibly TRBD2 (5 bases). The CDR3 length is 13 residues. Germline V gene sequence: CDR1 KGHSH, CDR2 LQKENI. Trimming shortened V by 3 bases and J by 10 bases, and 14 bases separated the two germline ends. Written as DNA, the CDR3 is TGTGCCAGCTCACCGGGAGATTGGGATTCGCAGTATTTT. Amino acid sequence: CASSPGDWDSQYF.

For the CDR3, the DNA is TGTGCCAGCAGACCCCCGGACAGTTATCAGCCCCAGCATTTT. Protein product: CASRPPDSYQPQHF. V is TRBV6-6 and J is TRBJ1-5, with a weak D call TRBD1 (6 bases). The CDR3 is 14 residues long. CDR1 MNHNY and CDR2 SVGAGI come from the germline V gene (reference sequence). V lost 6 bases and J lost 5, with 14 bases in between.

The chain recombines TRBV2 with TRBJ2-3; 9 bases map to TRBD1. J was trimmed by 4 bases and V by 1 base; bases with no gene match: 3. The CDR3 totals 15 residues. Germline values: CDR1 SNHLY, CDR2 FYNNEI. The CDR3 DNA follows: TGTGCCAGCAGTGAAGTGGGACAGGGCGCAGATACGCAGTATTTT. It specifies CASSEVGQGADTQYF.

The gene calls are TRBV9 and TRBJ2-1; the D is unclear. CDR3 size: 14 residues. V dropped 0 bases and J dropped 4 bases, with 8 bases sitting between them. Germline CDR1 SGDLS, CDR2 YYNGEE. DNA of the CDR3: TGTGCCAGCAGCGTAGGAAGCCAGTACAATGAGCAGTTCTTC. Protein product: CASSVGSQYNEQFF.

This chain connects TRBV5-5 to TRBJ2-5; D not certain. This CDR3 is 14 amino acids long. With 2 bases removed from V and 2 bases from J, the gap between germline ends came to 10 bases. Germline CDR1 is SGHKS and CDR2 is YYEKEE (reference sequence). Here the CDR3 reads CASSLRLPQETQYF. The CDR3 DNA reads as TGTGCCAGCAGCTTAAGACTGCCTCAAGAGACCCAGTACTTC. Using reference TRBV5-5 and TRBJ2-5 for the parts outside the CDR3, the full variable domain is DAGVTQSPTHLIKTRGQQVTLRCSPISGHKSVSWYQQVLGQGPQFIFQYYEKEERGRGNFPDRFSARQFPNYSSELNVNALLLGDSALYLCASSLRLPQETQYFGPGTRLLVL.

The V and J genes are TRBV4-1 and TRBJ2-3, with 8 bases fitting TRBD2. The V gene's germline CDR1 is MGHRA and CDR2 YSYEKL. Trimming at V came to 7 bases and at J to 4 bases, leaving 10 bases not matched to a gene. The CDR3 length is 15 residues. Here the CDR3 reads CASKLERGSADTQYF. The CDR3 DNA reads TGCGCCAGCAAGCTCGAGCGGGGGTCCGCAGATACGCAGTATTTT.

The chain combines TRBV9 with TRBJ2-3; D ambiguous. Trimming removed 0 bases at V and 1 base at J, with 6 bases between. Germline CDR1 reads SGDLS; CDR2 reads YYNGEE. The CDR3 loop spans 14 amino acids. CDR3 DNA sequence: TGTGCCAGCAGCGTAGCTCCTGGCACAGATACGCAGTATTTT. Its protein is CASSVAPGTDTQYF. Together with reference TRBV9 and TRBJ2-3, the CDR3 gives the full variable domain: DSGVTQTPKHLITATGQRVTLRCSPRSGDLSVYWYQQSLDQGLQFLIQYYNGEERAKGNILERFSAQQFPDLHSELNLSSLELGDSALYFCASSVAPGTDTQYFGPGTRLTVL.

Points on this clone: Germline is not matched at one junction end, which may reflect a read error. The V and J genes are TRBV19 and TRBJ1-4; D gene ambiguous. CDR3 length: 14 residues. In germline, CDR1 is LNHDA, CDR2 SQIVND (reference sequence). CDR3 bases: TGTGCCAATAGTATAGGGCCAGCGAATGAAAAACTGTTTTTT. Translated, it gives CANSIGPANEKLFF.

The J gene is TRBJ1-5, the V gene TRBV7-3; weak D call: TRBD1 (5 bases). Per germline, CDR1 SGHTA and CDR2 FQGTGA. V lost 2 bases and J lost 5, with 10 bases in between. CDR3 length: 14 residues. The CDR3 DNA reads as TGTGCCAGCAGCTTACATCCGGGGGATCAGCCCCAGCATTTT. This encodes CASSLHPGDQPQHF.

This clone showed up just a few times. The chain uses TRBV5-1 and TRBJ2-5, with 8 bases fitting TRBD1. Germline V gene data show CDR1 as SGHRS and CDR2 as YFSETQ. The CDR3 consists of 16 residues. V lost 5 bases to trimming and J lost 2 bases; unmatched junction nucleotides: 11. The CDR3 here is CASRRQGISVQETQYF. CDR3 nucleotides: TGCGCCAGCAGACGACAGGGGATTAGCGTTCAAGAGACCCAGTACTTC.

The chain employs TRBV29-1 and TRBJ1-1, with 9 bases that match TRBD1. Trimming at V came to 6 bases and at J to 5 bases, leaving 7 bases not matched to a gene. Germline values: CDR1 SQVTM, CDR2 ANQGSEA. The CDR3 is 13 amino acids. Written as DNA, the CDR3 is TGCAGCGTGGCTCGGACAGGGGCGACTGAAGCTTTCTTT. Its translation is CSVARTGATEAFF. Full variable domain (missing parts from reference TRBV29-1 and TRBJ1-1): SAVISQKPSRDICQRGTSLTIQCQVDSQVTMMFWYRQQPGQSLTLIATANQGSEATYESGFVIDKFPISRPNLTFSTLTVSNMSPEDSSIYLCSVARTGATEAFFGQGTRLTVV.

The V and J genes are TRBV5-1 and TRBJ2-1; 10 bases line up with TRBD1. V dropped 5 bases and J dropped 5; count of bases not matched to a gene: 7. Germline CDR1 is SGHRS and CDR2 is YFSETQ. The CDR3 covers 15 residues. The CDR3 coding sequence is TGCGCCAGCAGACTGCACGACAGGGGGCACAATGAGCAGTTCTTC. Translating it yields CASRLHDRGHNEQFF. The whole variable domain, filled in from reference TRBV5-1 and TRBJ2-1, reads KAGVTQTPRYLIKTRGQQVTLSCSPISGHRSVSWYQQTPGQGLQFLFEYFSETQRNKGNFPGRFSGRQFSNSRSEMNVSTLELGDSALYLCASRLHDRGHNEQFFGPGTRLTVL.

This chain connects TRBV5-4 to TRBJ1-6; D gene ambiguous. Trimming cost V 0 bases and J 0 bases, with 7 bases left between them. Germline V gene lookup returns CDR1 SGHNT and CDR2 YYREEE (reference sequence). CDR3 length equals 16 residues. In DNA, the CDR3 is TGTGCCAGCAGCTTGGAAGGGAACTCCTATAATTCACCCCTCCACTTT. It translates to CASSLEGNSYNSPLHF.

CDR3: CASRTGDGYGYTF. Here the CDR3 DNA reads TGTGCCAGTCGGACAGGGGACGGCTATGGCTACACCTTC. The chain is built from TRBV18 and TRBJ1-2; 9 bases agree with TRBD1. V trimming: 9 bases; J trimming: 4 bases; junction bases outside the gene matches: 6. The V gene's germline CDR1 is KGHSH and CDR2 LQKENI. This CDR3 region has 13 residues.

The chain uses TRBV7-6 and TRBJ1-2, with 8 bases lining up with TRBD1. CDR3 length: 13 amino acids. V was pared by 5 bases and J by 6 bases, with 5 bases of the junction left unmatched. CDR1 and CDR2 from the germline V gene are SGHVS and FNYEAQ. CDR3 residues: CASSSPGGHGYTF. Here the CDR3 DNA reads TGTGCCAGCAGCAGTCCAGGGGGCCATGGCTACACCTTC.

The chain recombines TRBV9 with TRBJ2-1; the D is unclear. V was cut by 0 bases and J by 9 bases, with 13 bases left in between. CDR3 size: 14 residues. In germline, CDR1 is SGDLS, CDR2 YYNGEE. This CDR3 is CASSVESGWGEQFF. The CDR3 nucleotides read TGTGCCAGCAGCGTAGAATCCGGGTGGGGTGAGCAGTTCTTC.